The following is a T cell receptor (beta chain) sequence with its context. What this receptor recognizes is not known. This record comes from a study of cytomegalovirus exposure and HLA in healthy donors (dated by TCRdb to the late 2010s). Turning to the overall study: According to an earlier analysis of around 600 of the donors, 150 million to 200 million T cells yielded over 90 million unique TCR beta sequences and approximately 280 Gb of sequence data. Class I and class II HLA loci were covered by the typing at four-digit resolution. A later genetic analysis took genome-wide SNP genotypes for about three fifths of the 666 donors and used that subset as a discovery cohort. In an earlier analysis of a few hundred of the donors, high-throughput TCR beta sequencing was used to judge whether each TCR beta V gene segment behaved as functional or pseudogenic. All discovery cohort repertoires had been generated on a single sequencing platform. The study used immunosequencing to profile the T cell repertoires of several hundred subjects and linked those repertoires to cytomegalovirus serostatus. Roughly 300 gigabases of sequencing data and approximately 85 million unique TCR sequences were included in an early release covering about 700 HLA-typed donors. A handful of DR-DQ haplotypes were treated as single units for association and clustering because of strong linkage in the cohort. Donor age, sex, ethnicity and CMV serostatus were compiled together with the repertoire data. On average, roughly 240,000 unique TCR beta nucleotide sequences were sequenced per donor among 398 genotyped donors of the cohort, with roughly 19% of those sequences being non-productive. A separate validation cohort of approximately 130 different subjects was used in addition to the roughly 620-subject first cohort. The later analysis used no new phenotypic data to find candidate immune exposures, relying instead on TCR beta sequences and their occurrence across donors. Typing coverage varied by locus: roughly 629-640 donors for A, B, C, DRB1 and DQB1; approximately 520 for DQA1; approximately 570 for DPA1; under 490 for DPB1. The study aimed to test whether signatures of past pathogen exposure could be identified by cataloging public T cell receptors. A later analysis re-examined previously published TCR beta repertoires from more than 600 donors and added high-resolution HLA genotyping to investigate patterns of TCR occurrence. Of the 398 genotyped donors, roughly 80% fell in the genetic ancestry cluster associated with self-reported Caucasian donors. The study combined high-throughput TCR immunosequencing, statistical association of individual TCRs with disease status, and machine learning to predict cytomegalovirus infection status. Beyond this particular receptor, the publication reports: Presence/absence analyses assumed roughly uniform sequencing depth across donors, an assumption that may not hold. Some IMGT-functional V segments, including TRBV6-2 and TRBV6-3, could not be told apart with the 87-base-pair reads, so those segments were excluded. Linkage disequilibrium might explain the correlated functional status among segregating V segments, but an unknown experimental factor could not be excluded. In both the original and validation cohorts, the classifier was reported to diagnose cytomegalovirus status with high specificity and sensitivity. Because some donors lacked HLA typing at each locus, the association tests relied only on the typed subset. Several of the top co-occurrence clusters appeared to be linked to parvovirus B19, influenza, CMV and Epstein-Barr virus, according to a later analysis. Specific HLA alleles were associated with 18,000 or so TCR beta sequences at a false discovery rate of 0.05 in a later analysis. Because counts were too low, approximately 15 rarely observed V segments, including chromosome 9 orphons, were excluded from the earlier analysis of 587 of the donors. The study listed approximately 150 TCR beta chains as associated with cytomegalovirus. In vitro tests confirmed that a few of the cytomegalovirus-associated TCR beta chains recognize cytomegalovirus antigens. According to a later genetic analysis, donors in an Asian-associated ancestry cluster had fewer N-insertions in productive TCRs than the approximately 650-donor mean. Most CMV-associated TCR beta chains appeared to be HLA-restricted in a later analysis, and the HLA associations seemed to be driven largely by CMV exposure. Strong co-occurrence of HLA alleles, especially DR and DQ, made assigning TCR associations to individual alleles difficult. In a later analysis, HLA-associated TCR beta chains were found to be more clonally expanded and to have lower generation probabilities than equally common non-associated chains. The only immune exposure information available for the cohort was CMV serostatus. According to a later analysis, TCR association rates differed among HLA loci, with DRB1 alleles showing the most associated TCRs and HLA-C alleles showing the fewest. A later genetic analysis associated a missense DCLRE1C variant with V-gene and J-gene trimming of TCR beta chains, and an independent cohort replicated the association. A group of highly shared sequence variants was considered likely to be a technical artifact of the sequencing pipeline. Most TCR sequences were seen in very few donors, while some public TCRs were found in many individuals. This cohort had only TCR beta chains sequenced, and the lack of alpha or paired-chain data limited which features could be detected. A further reported finding was that TCR beta sequences accurately predicted the HLA-A and HLA-B alleles for most subjects in the first cohort. Broadly in line with IMGT annotations, most TCR beta V segments showed up in productive rearrangements about 87% or about 30% of the time in an earlier analysis of under 700 of the donors. It was suggested by the authors that the approach could potentially be generalized to other disease states and immunological phenotypes.

Compared with germline, V lacks 6 bases and J lacks 6 bases; bases without a gene match: 1. From its cysteine to its phenylalanine, the CDR3 spans 12 amino acids. The sequence is cut down to CDR3 DNA, 36 bases in frame from base 1. Based on the germline V gene, the CDR1 and CDR2 sequences are MDHEN and SYDVKM. Library method: the immunoSEQ multiplex PCR assay. For the multiplex PCR, a mixture combining 60 forward primers for TCR Vbeta segments and 13 reverse primers for TCR Jbeta segments was used. Amplification of the CDR3 region of rearranged TCR beta genes was performed with a multiplex PCR assay on genomic DNA. Amplified TCR beta libraries were sequenced as 87-base-pair reads on the Illumina HiSeq System. In the source study's methods: A later analysis tallied around 82 million unique TCR beta chains across the 640 or so repertoires, and approximately 12 million of those chains were shared by two or more donors. To remove PCR and sequencing errors, raw reads were error-corrected and collapsed into unique sequences using a nearest-neighbor algorithm that merged closely related sequences. V, D and J gene segments were assigned by aligning CDR3 sequences to IMGT reference sequences. Each retained sequence needed at least a six-nucleotide match to both a V gene segment and a J gene segment. Rearrangements were classified as productive when the CDR3 lacked stop codons and remained in frame with V and J, and all other rearrangements were classified as non-productive. CDR3 was defined by IMGT convention, running from the second conserved V-encoded cysteine to the conserved J-encoded phenylalanine. In an earlier analysis of around 540 of the donors, sequences lacking an unambiguous match to a single V gene segment were excluded. An earlier analysis of 587 of the donors called V segments functional above 56.7% productive rearrangements and segregating when the between-donor standard deviation exceeded 5%. To diagnose cytomegalovirus status from the catalog of TCR beta chain sequences, a statistical classification framework was built. A later analysis assigned V and J genes by comparing TCR nucleotide sequences with IMGT/GENE-DB human TR gene sequences. The TCRdist pipeline was used in a later analysis to assign CDR3 sequences and most-parsimonious VDJ recombination scenarios. In a later analysis, every TCR beta chain was defined by the combination of its CDR3 amino acid sequence and its V-gene family, and reads without a unique V-gene family were dropped. A later analysis removed roughly 590 highly shared, low-generation-probability nucleotide sequences to deal with suspected cross-contamination and a sequencing artifact. For each public chain, a later analysis derived a clonal expansion index from normalized ranks of inferred template counts within each repertoire. In a later analysis, generation probabilities were computed with a VDJ recombination model fitted to out-of-frame rearrangements, and the resulting probabilities were checked against IGoR. In a later analysis, hypergeometric tests were used to score TCR-TCR, TCR-HLA and TCR-CMV co-occurrence, with a repertoire-size bias correction applied to TCR pairs. A later analysis estimated false discovery rates by permuting HLA or CMV assignments 20 times. In a later analysis, co-occurring TCRs were grouped using DBSCAN, and TCRdist sequence similarity was added for clustering within HLA-allele-positive subsets. Repertoires with fewer than 30,000 or more than 120,000 public chains, plus five repertoires with anomalous nucleotide sharing, were excluded from co-occurrence clustering. TCRdb provides this immuneACCESS table in a form limited to in-frame rearrangements. Some clones are lacking; in checked studies, under half of them reflect an unresolved V gene, and why the rest are absent is not known. That table furnishes V, J and clone size, whereas the DNA furnished D and trimming. The table for this sample shows tens of thousands of clones. The ten largest clones take up 0.58% of the sample.

The cohort consisted of 666 healthy bone marrow donors. All cohort members were sampled while nominally healthy, although unrecorded immune exposures were likely present. The donor was CMV seronegative and belonged to the group of 380 or so seronegative cohort members. Each donor provided a peripheral blood sample, and peripheral blood mononuclear cells were used for TCR beta sequencing. Genomic DNA was extracted from the blood cell samples with the Qiagen DNeasy Blood Extraction Kit. The sequence links TRBV28 to TRBJ1-5; the junction holds 8 bases that match TRBD1. Sequencing input: PBMCs. The TCR comes from a middle-aged man in good health and CMV-seronegative. The DNA is as follows: TGTGCCAGCAGAACAGGGGGTCAGCCCCAGCATTTT. It translates as CASRTGGQPQHF. Reference TRBV28 and TRBJ1-5 proteins supply the regions before and after the CDR3; the full variable domain is: DVKVTQSSRYLVKRTGEKVFLECVQDMDHENMFWYRQDPGLGLRLIYFSYDVKMKEKGDIPEGYSVSREKKERFSLILESASTNQTSMYLCASRTGGQPQHFGDGTRLSIL.